A selection of T cell receptor beta chains follows, all from one sample in a study of blood T cells in healthy people across ages. TCRdb passed the 5' RACE reads through MiXCR, listing each CDR3 protein once. The data contain about 640,000 distinct CDR3 sequences, approximately 30% of them singletons. Sequencing input: blood. These receptors all stem from a woman over 75 in good health. CDR3s leave out the opening cysteine and the closing phenylalanine or tryptophan.

J gene: TRBJ2-5
V gene: TRBV28
CDR3 protein: ASSKTGGADTETQY

J gene: TRBJ2-1
V gene: TRBV5-1
CDR3 protein: ASSPSGGNPHNEQF

J gene: TRBJ1-4
V gene: TRBV28
CDR3 protein: ASSQRTGRGSEKLF

J gene: TRBJ1-5
V gene: TRBV20-1
CDR3 protein: STAVELNQPQH

J gene: TRBJ1-1
V gene: TRBV4-2
CDR3 protein: ASSSSGLSNTEAF

J gene: TRBJ2-7
V gene: TRBV7-2
CDR3 protein: ASSSGRIYEQY

J gene: TRBJ2-3
V gene: TRBV5-1
CDR3 protein: ASSSTQSDTQY

J gene: TRBJ2-1
V gene: TRBV6-6
CDR3 protein: ASSLSGGPQF

J gene: TRBJ1-1
V gene: TRBV7-6
CDR3 protein: ASSLDGPNTEAF

J gene: TRBJ1-1
V gene: TRBV7-9
CDR3 protein: ASSQQGRVSEAF

J gene: TRBJ1-1
V gene: TRBV20-1
CDR3 protein: SAEGEAEAF

J gene: TRBJ2-1
V gene: TRBV7-6
CDR3 protein: ASSSTSGGSYNEQF

J gene: TRBJ2-5
V gene: TRBV5-1
CDR3 protein: ASSLLGGAQETQY

J gene: TRBJ1-2
V gene: TRBV10-3
CDR3 protein: AISELVQGYYGYT

J gene: TRBJ2-1
V gene: TRBV20-1
CDR3 protein: SAHSASGAYNEQF

J gene: TRBJ2-5
V gene: TRBV3-1
CDR3 protein: ASSQGVRETQY

J gene: TRBJ2-5
V gene: TRBV7-3
CDR3 protein: ASSSEPRDRVHNEQY

J gene: TRBJ1-5
V gene: TRBV4-3
CDR3 protein: ASSQGWGDNQSQH

J gene: TRBJ1-6
V gene: TRBV7-2
CDR3 protein: ASSPPKGFYNSPLH

J gene: TRBJ2-2
V gene: TRBV7-9
CDR3 protein: ASSPVGTGTGELF

J gene: TRBJ2-7
V gene: TRBV20-1
CDR3 protein: SARPWTGSSYEQY

J gene: TRBJ1-4
V gene: TRBV29-1
CDR3 protein: SVAKPGLLNEKLF

J gene: TRBJ2-7
V gene: TRBV9
CDR3 protein: ASSVAGSGEQY

J gene: TRBJ1-1
V gene: TRBV12-3/TRBV12-4
CDR3 protein: ASSLARLNTEAF

J gene: TRBJ1-4
V gene: TRBV5-1
CDR3 protein: ASSSRTGGAPNEKLF

J gene: TRBJ2-1
V gene: TRBV15
CDR3 protein: ATSRALQGFSTYNEQF

J gene: TRBJ2-1
V gene: TRBV5-1
CDR3 protein: ASSLAGGRVNEQF

J gene: TRBJ1-6
V gene: TRBV12-3/TRBV12-4
CDR3 protein: ASTTGSPLH

J gene: TRBJ2-7
V gene: TRBV7-2
CDR3 protein: ASSHLAGISIHEQY

J gene: TRBJ1-1
V gene: TRBV5-1
CDR3 protein: ASSPTGVEAF

J gene: TRBJ2-4
V gene: TRBV4-3
CDR3 protein: ASSQGAAGLAKNIQY

J gene: TRBJ2-7
V gene: TRBV18
CDR3 protein: ASSPPGYSYEQY

J gene: TRBJ2-5
V gene: TRBV20-1
CDR3 protein: SAYTSGQETQY

J gene: TRBJ1-3
V gene: TRBV5-1
CDR3 protein: ASSLTGIPGNTIY

J gene: TRBJ2-2
V gene: TRBV7-3
CDR3 protein: ASRGLAGGPVGELF

J gene: TRBJ2-3
V gene: TRBV12-3/TRBV12-4
CDR3 protein: ASRTGTEKDTQY

J gene: TRBJ1-1
V gene: TRBV29-1
CDR3 protein: SVDAWGQGSEAF

J gene: TRBJ1-1
V gene: TRBV7-9
CDR3 protein: ASGLYLEGLRAF

J gene: TRBJ2-5
V gene: TRBV6-4
CDR3 protein: ASGKRWGQPGETQY

J gene: TRBJ2-7
V gene: TRBV20-1
CDR3 protein: SATGTTSSYEQY

J gene: TRBJ1-4
V gene: TRBV11-2
CDR3 protein: ASSLGTGRNEKLF

J gene: TRBJ2-4
V gene: TRBV7-9
CDR3 protein: ASSPITNIQY

J gene: TRBJ2-3
V gene: TRBV30
CDR3 protein: AWSSGTGFFAQY

J gene: TRBJ2-1
V gene: TRBV20-1
CDR3 protein: SALSLSSYNEQF

J gene: TRBJ2-7
V gene: TRBV5-1
CDR3 protein: ASSLGSNYEQY

J gene: TRBJ2-2
V gene: TRBV4-1
CDR3 protein: ASSQESLGAGGTRTGELF

J gene: TRBJ1-4
V gene: TRBV5-1
CDR3 protein: ASSAEGGIWEKLF

J gene: TRBJ2-7
V gene: TRBV10-3
CDR3 protein: AISVRDRTYEQY

J gene: TRBJ2-7
V gene: TRBV7-2
CDR3 protein: ASSSQRTRGSEQY

J gene: TRBJ2-3
V gene: TRBV7-9
CDR3 protein: ASSPTTGTLTSPRLDTQY

J gene: TRBJ1-2
V gene: TRBV3-1
CDR3 protein: ASSQARDRGYT

J gene: TRBJ2-7
V gene: TRBV6-6
CDR3 protein: ASSRNTGSSYEQY

J gene: -
V gene: TRBV5-6
CDR3 protein: ASSAPEGLDPNEQY

J gene: TRBJ2-7
V gene: TRBV5-1
CDR3 protein: ASSSDRFPTYEQY

J gene: TRBJ1-2
V gene: TRBV20-1
CDR3 protein: SARKVNYGYT

J gene: TRBJ2-6
V gene: TRBV20-1
CDR3 protein: SARESGGGANVLT

J gene: TRBJ2-7
V gene: TRBV29-1
CDR3 protein: SAGGIGYEQY